These 28 T cell receptor beta chains were all obtained from the same sample, sequenced in a study of memory CD4+ T cells and cytomegalovirus serostatus. Measured with immunoSEQ multiplex PCR; TCRdb has only the in-frame clones, and not every one. The sample carries roughly 60,000 clones, about 81% recorded once. Single viable CD3+CD4+CD8-CD45RO+ cells were sorted as the memory CD4+ T cells. The sequencing sample was made of memory CD4+ T cells from blood. These receptors were taken from an adult in good health and CMV-seronegative.

This chain joins TRBV5-4 and TRBJ1-1, with a weak D call TRBD1 (6 bases). The CDR3 is 15 residues long. Germline lookup yields CDR1 SGHNT and CDR2 YYREEE (reference sequence). The germline V and J ends were trimmed by 4 bases and 5 bases, with 18 bases remaining between them. In DNA form, the CDR3 reads TGTGCCAGCAGCCTAGGACAGAAAACGACGACTGAAGCTTTCTTT. It translates to CASSLGQKTTTEAFF. Looking up the rest from reference TRBV5-4 and TRBJ1-1 gives the full variable domain: ETGVTQSPTHLIKTRGQQVTLRCSSQSGHNTVSWYQQALGQGPQFIFQYYREEENGRGNFPPRFSGLQFPNYSSELNVNALELDDSALYLCASSLGQKTTTEAFFGQGTRLTVV.

Worth noting for this clone: Compared with germline, one end of the junction differs, possibly owing to a read error. The CDR3 nucleotides read TGTGCCAGCAGTTTAGCGGGGAGCACAGATACGCAGTATTTT. Translating it yields CASSLAGSTDTQYF. V is TRBV11-2 and J is TRBJ2-3; the match to TRBD2 covers 8 bases. This CDR3 has 14 amino acids. Germline V lookup: CDR1 SGHAT, CDR2 FQNNGV.

The V gene is TRBV27, the J gene TRBJ1-5; 7 bases map to TRBD1. The CDR3 spans 15 residues. Per germline, CDR1 MNHEY and CDR2 SMNVEV (reference sequence). Losses at the gene ends were 6 bases for V and 0 bases for J; bases not matched to a gene: 5. This CDR3 is CASRPGQSSNQPQHF. The CDR3 nucleotides read TGTGCCAGCAGACCGGGACAGTCTAGCAATCAGCCCCAGCATTTT.

The chain is built from TRBV2 and TRBJ1-4; 8 bases map to TRBD1. J was trimmed by 4 bases and V by 6 bases; bases with no gene match: 4. CDR1 SNHLY and CDR2 FYNNEI come from the germline V gene. This CDR3 has 14 amino acids. The DNA of the CDR3 is TGTGCCAGCAGGGGGGACAGGTATAATGAAAAACTGTTTTTT. Translated, it gives CASRGDRYNEKLFF.

Here the CDR3 reads CSVEITANTEAFF. The CDR3 DNA reads as TGCAGCGTTGAAATCACAGCGAACACTGAAGCTTTCTTT. This chain links TRBV29-1 with TRBJ1-1; D is unresolved. Germline lookup yields CDR1 SQVTM and CDR2 ANQGSEA. The CDR3 is 13 residues long. Trimming pared 2 bases from V and 1 base from J, leaving 8 bases between.

This chain uses TRBV7-2 with TRBJ2-7; D gene ambiguous. Germline-derived CDR1 and CDR2 are SGHTA and FQGNSA. The CDR3 covers 14 residues. The V gene lost 7 bases and the J gene lost 6 bases, with 19 bases spanning the gap. Here the CDR3 DNA reads TGTGCCAGCAATCCGGGCGGCCAGAGGCGCGAGCAGTACTTC. Translating gives CASNPGGQRREQYF.

This clone appeared once. The rearrangement joins TRBV21-1 to TRBJ2-7. TRBV21-1 counts as a pseudogene. The CDR3 runs to 16 residues. CDR3 sequence: CASSKGKRDGNNEQYF. The CDR3 bases are TGTGCCAGCAGCAAAGGAAAACGGGACGGGAATAACGAGCAGTACTTC.

V is TRBV6-1 and J is TRBJ1-1; no definite D call. V shed 2 bases and J shed 4 bases, with 11 bases lying between them. There are 14 residues in the CDR3. In germline, CDR1 is MNHNS, CDR2 SASEGT. CDR3: CASSELGKGTEAFF. Here the CDR3 DNA reads TGTGCCAGCAGTGAATTAGGGAAAGGCACTGAAGCTTTCTTT.

The J gene is TRBJ1-2, the V gene TRBV7-6, with a tentative D call TRBD1 (5 bases). The germline gives CDR1 SGHVS, CDR2 FNYEAQ. The CDR3 extends over 14 amino acids. Deletions cut 5 bases from V and 2 bases from J, with 12 bases between. The chain's CDR3 is CASSPREGNYGYTF. In DNA form, the CDR3 reads TGTGCCAGCAGCCCACGGGAGGGGAACTATGGCTACACCTTC.

This sequence joins TRBV18 and TRBJ2-4; 9 positions match TRBD1. After removal of 5 bases from V and 2 bases from J, the junction contained 4 bases not matched to a gene. From germline, CDR1 is KGHSH and CDR2 LQKENI. The CDR3 is 15 amino acids. The CDR3 bases are TGTGCCAGCTCAGCACAGGGGGCGTCCAAAAACATTCAGTACTTC. Translation: CASSAQGASKNIQYF. The variable domain in full, completed from reference TRBV18 and TRBJ2-4, reads NAGVMQNPRHLVRRRGQEARLRCSPMKGHSHVYWYRQLPEEGLKFMVYLQKENIIDESGMPKERFSAEFPKEGPSILRIQQVVRGDSAAYFCASSAQGASKNIQYFGAGTRLSVL.

The chain uses TRBV4-2 and TRBJ1-1; no reliable D call. The CDR3 totals 17 residues. Germline V gives CDR1 LGHNA, CDR2 YNFKEQ. Trimming took 4 bases from V and 4 from J, leaving 22 bases between them. CDR3 sequence: CASSREPSWAGSTEAFF. The CDR3 DNA reads as TGTGCCAGCAGCCGAGAGCCATCATGGGCGGGGAGCACTGAAGCTTTCTTT.

The J gene is TRBJ1-1, the V gene TRBV29-1, with 7 bases matching TRBD1. Germline trimming cut 7 bases from V and 5 bases from J; bases unmatched to any gene: 10. Germline loops: CDR1 SQVTM, CDR2 ANQGSEA. The CDR3 covers 13 residues. DNA for the CDR3: TGCAGCGCCCGTAACAGGGGTGGGACTGAAGCTTTCTTT. Its translation: CSARNRGGTEAFF.

The chain uses TRBV5-1 and TRBJ2-1; 13 positions agree with TRBD2. CDR1 SGHRS and CDR2 YFSETQ come from the germline V gene. J was trimmed by 8 bases and V by 2 bases; bases with no gene match: 7. CDR3 size: 16 residues. The CDR3 is CASSLRTSGSQDEQFF. Here the CDR3 DNA reads TGCGCCAGCAGCTTAAGGACTAGCGGGAGTCAGGATGAGCAGTTCTTC.

The V call is TRBV28, the J call TRBJ1-4; D may be TRBD1 (6 bases). Germline CDR1 reads MDHEN; CDR2 reads SYDVKM. The CDR3 runs to 16 residues. The ends were cut back, 2 bases at V and 4 bases at J, with 14 bases in the middle. This CDR3 is CASSLVGGGINEKLFF. As DNA, the CDR3 is TGTGCCAGCAGTTTAGTTGGGGGCGGGATTAATGAAAAACTGTTTTTT.

The CDR3 DNA follows: TGTGCCAGCAGCTCCGGACCGGGCGGGAGTGGCTACACCTTC. Translated: CASSSGPGGSGYTF. This chain connects TRBV7-9 to TRBJ1-2; D is ambiguous. CDR3 length: 14 residues. The germline V gene encodes CDR1 SEHNR and CDR2 FQNEAQ (reference sequence). With 4 bases removed from V and 7 bases from J, the gap between germline ends came to 16 bases.

CDR3 DNA: TGTGCCAGCAGCTTGATGGTCGGCAGGGAGCGAGCTAACTATGGCTACACCTTC. This sequence encodes CASSLMVGRERANYGYTF. V gene TRBV5-4 combines with J gene TRBJ1-2; D is possibly TRBD1 (5 bases). V was cut by 1 base and J by 0 bases, with 19 bases left in between. The CDR3 extends over 18 amino acids. CDR1 is SGHNT, CDR2 YYREEE, per germline (reference sequence).

There are a few counts of this clone. CDR3 in DNA: TGTGCCAGCAGCGTAGTGGCAGGGGTGACTGAAGCTTTCTTT. Translating it yields CASSVVAGVTEAFF. The chain is built from TRBV9 and TRBJ1-1; D may be TRBD1 (6 bases). The V end lost 0 bases, the J end lost 5 bases, and 11 bases lay between the germline ends. The CDR3 runs 14 residues. Germline CDR1 and CDR2: SGDLS and YYNGEE.

This clone was picked up a small number of times. V gene TRBV19 combines with J gene TRBJ2-5; 9 bases line up with TRBD1. J lost 4 bases, V lost 6 bases, and 6 bases had no gene match. The CDR3 length is 14 residues. Germline V CDR1 and CDR2: LNHDA, SQIVND (reference sequence). This CDR3 is CASRETGGGETQYF. Here the CDR3 DNA reads TGTGCCAGTAGGGAGACAGGGGGGGGAGAGACCCAGTACTTC. Full variable domain (outside the CDR3, taken from reference TRBV19 and TRBJ2-5): DGGITQSPKYLFRKEGQNVTLSCEQNLNHDAMYWYRQDPGQGLRLIYYSQIVNDFQKGDIAEGYSVSREKKESFPLTVTSAQKNPTAFYLCASRETGGGETQYFGPGTRLLVL.

The V gene is TRBV20-1, the J gene TRBJ1-1; tentative D call: TRBD1 (6 bases). This CDR3 region has 11 residues. V shed 3 bases and J shed 8 bases, with 10 bases lying between them. Germline V gene lookup returns CDR1 DFQATT and CDR2 SNEGSKA (reference sequence). CDR3 DNA sequence: TGCAGTGCTAGCTGGACAGTCGAAGCTTTCTTT. This sequence encodes CSASWTVEAFF.

This rearrangement joins TRBV7-2 to TRBJ1-2; no firm D call. The germline V and J ends were trimmed by 5 bases and 0 bases, with 4 bases remaining between them. The CDR3 is 12 residues long. Looked up from germline, CDR1 is SGHTA and CDR2 is FQGNSA. CDR3 bases: TGTGCCAGCAGCACCGCTAACTATGGCTACACCTTC. It encodes CASSTANYGYTF.

The chain uses TRBV5-4 and TRBJ2-5, with TRBD2 as a possible D gene (5 bases). With 0 bases removed from V and 3 bases from J, the gap between germline ends came to 12 bases. CDR3 length: 15 residues. Germline CDR1 SGHNT, CDR2 YYREEE (reference sequence). As DNA, the CDR3 is TGTGCCAGCAGCTTGGCCCTCGGAGCGGAAGAGACCCAGTACTTC. This codes for CASSLALGAEETQYF.

The chain couples TRBV28 to TRBJ1-2, with D possibly being TRBD1 (6 bases). Germline V gives CDR1 MDHEN, CDR2 SYDVKM. There are 12 residues in the CDR3. V dropped 10 bases and J dropped 8 bases, with 17 bases sitting between them. Here the CDR3 reads CATRGGPEGYTF. DNA of the CDR3: TGTGCCACCCGAGGGGGGCCGGAGGGCTACACCTTC.

The chain combines TRBV19 with TRBJ1-3; maybe TRBD1 (5 bases). Trimming cost V 4 bases and J 0 bases, with 7 bases left between them. The CDR3 totals 14 residues. The germline V gene encodes CDR1 LNHDA and CDR2 SQIVND (reference sequence). This CDR3 is CASSRGSSGNTIYF. CDR3 nucleotide sequence: TGTGCCAGTAGTAGGGGCAGCTCTGGAAACACCATATATTTT.

To note about this clone: The same CDR3 can be traced to other DNA sequences in this sample. The chain has TRBV5-1 and TRBJ1-3; perhaps TRBD1 as D (5 bases). V was trimmed by 0 bases and J by 0 bases, leaving 10 bases between them. Germline V gene data show CDR1 as SGHRS and CDR2 as YFSETQ. This CDR3 is 16 amino acids long. The CDR3 coding sequence is TGCGCCAGCAGCTTGGAGGGACTGAGCTCTGGAAACACCATATATTTT. Its translation: CASSLEGLSSGNTIYF. The variable domain in full, with the rest retrieved from reference TRBV5-1 and TRBJ1-3, is KAGVTQTPRYLIKTRGQQVTLSCSPISGHRSVSWYQQTPGQGLQFLFEYFSETQRNKGNFPGRFSGRQFSNSRSEMNVSTLELGDSALYLCASSLEGLSSGNTIYFGEGSWLTVV.

This chain links TRBV25-1 with TRBJ1-2; 9 bases are a match to TRBD1. Germline loops: CDR1 MGHDK, CDR2 SYGVNS. V was pared by 8 bases and J by 4 bases, with 2 bases of the junction left unmatched. The CDR3 covers 12 residues. The chain's CDR3 is CASGGQGYGYTF. The CDR3 DNA sequence: TGTGCCAGCGGGGGACAGGGCTATGGCTACACCTTC.

The chain uses TRBV7-6 and TRBJ2-1, with TRBD2 matching over 10 bases. After removal of 6 bases from V and 4 bases from J, the junction contained 6 bases not matched to a gene. Germline lookup yields CDR1 SGHVS and CDR2 FNYEAQ. The CDR3 has 15 residues. The CDR3 reads CASSRGTSAYNEQFF. CDR3 nucleotides: TGTGCCAGCAGTCGTGGGACTAGCGCGTACAATGAGCAGTTCTTC.

Details on this clone: The same CDR3 is also encoded by other DNA sequences in this sample. The rearrangement links TRBV18 to TRBJ1-2, with D unclear. The CDR3 totals 12 residues. Germline assignment: CDR1 KGHSH and CDR2 LQKENI. With 3 bases removed from V and 0 bases from J, the gap between germline ends came to 2 bases. Here the CDR3 DNA reads TGTGCCAGCTCACCGCCTAACTATGGCTACACCTTC. Residues: CASSPPNYGYTF.

The V and J genes are TRBV5-1 and TRBJ2-2; D is unclear. V lost 4 bases and J lost 2, with 0 bases in between. This CDR3 region has 11 residues. Germline V gene sequence: CDR1 SGHRS, CDR2 YFSETQ. The CDR3 DNA reads TGCGCCAGCAGCAACACCGGGGAGCTGTTTTTT. Protein sequence: CASSNTGELFF.